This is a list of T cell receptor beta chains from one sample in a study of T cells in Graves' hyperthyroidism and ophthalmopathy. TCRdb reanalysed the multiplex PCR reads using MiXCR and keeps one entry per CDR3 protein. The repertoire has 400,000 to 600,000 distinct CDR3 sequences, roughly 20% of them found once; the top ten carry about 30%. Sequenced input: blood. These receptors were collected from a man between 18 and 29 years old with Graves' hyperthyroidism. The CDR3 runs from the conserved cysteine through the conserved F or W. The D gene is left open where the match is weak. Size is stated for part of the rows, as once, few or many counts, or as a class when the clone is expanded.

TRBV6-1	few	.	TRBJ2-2	CASSPLGPHAGELFF	TGTGCCAGCAGTCCTCTGGGGCCCCATGCCGGGGAGCTGTTTTTT
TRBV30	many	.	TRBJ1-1	CAWRRWGDTEAFF	TGTGCCTGGAGAAGGTGGGGGGACACTGAAGCTTTCTTT
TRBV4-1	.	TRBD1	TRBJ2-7	CASSQEITGGVEQYF	TGCGCCAGCAGCCAAGAAATTACAGGGGGAGTCGAGCAGTACTTC
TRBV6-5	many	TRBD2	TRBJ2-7	CASSQGLAGGKSYEQYF	TGTGCCAGCAGTCAGGGACTAGCGGGGGGGAAATCCTACGAGCAGTACTTC
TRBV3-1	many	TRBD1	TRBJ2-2	CASSQQGAGELFF	TGTGCCAGCAGCCAACAGGGGGCCGGGGAGCTGTTTTTT
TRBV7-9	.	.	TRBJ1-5	CASSRAGQQPQHF	TGTGCCAGCAGCCGCGCAGGGCAACAGCCCCAGCATTTT
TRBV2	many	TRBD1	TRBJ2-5	CASRVTGGQETQYF	TGTGCCAGCAGGGTGACAGGGGGACAAGAGACCCAGTACTTC
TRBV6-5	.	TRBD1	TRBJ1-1	CASSFGGGAFEAFF	TGTGCCAGCAGTTTTGGAGGGGGCGCGTTTGAAGCTTTCTTT
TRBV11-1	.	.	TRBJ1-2	CASSRGGYRNQDGYTF	TGTGCCAGCAGCCGGGGGGGGTACAGGAACCAGGATGGCTACACCTTC
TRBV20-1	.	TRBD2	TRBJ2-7	CSARMASGSYEQYF	TGCAGTGCTAGGATGGCTAGCGGCTCCTACGAGCAGTACTTC
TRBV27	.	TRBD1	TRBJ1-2	CASSSSSRGLWNYGYTF	TGTGCCAGCAGCTCCAGTTCAAGGGGGCTATGGAACTATGGCTACACCTTC
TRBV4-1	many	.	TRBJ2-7	CASSQQGLSYEQYF	TGCGCCAGCAGCCAACAGGGTCTAAGCTACGAGCAGTACTTC
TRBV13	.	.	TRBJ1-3	CASSPRGEGAGNTIYF	TGTGCCAGCAGCCCCCGGGGAGAGGGTGCTGGAAACACCATATATTTT
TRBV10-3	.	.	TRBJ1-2	CAISDGLGSYGYTF	TGTGCCATCAGTGATGGACTGGGGAGTTATGGCTACACCTTC
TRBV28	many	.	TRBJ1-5	CASSRPMGARQPQHF	TGTGCCAGCAGCCGACCCATGGGGGCGAGGCAGCCCCAGCATTTT
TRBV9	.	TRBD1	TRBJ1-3	CASSPRQGVAGNTIYF	TGTGCCAGCAGCCCCCGACAGGGGGTAGCTGGAAACACCATATATTTT
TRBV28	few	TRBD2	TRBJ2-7	CASSLAMGLARSYEQYF	TGTGCCAGCAGTTTGGCTATGGGACTAGCGCGTTCCTACGAGCAGTACTTC
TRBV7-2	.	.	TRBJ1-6	CASSSPKWTRYNSPLHF	TGTGCCAGCAGCTCACCCAAATGGACCCGATATAATTCACCCCTCCACTTT
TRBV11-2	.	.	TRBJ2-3	CASSLGQVHYTDTQYF	TGTGCCAGCAGCTTAGGTCAGGTCCATTACACAGATACGCAGTATTTT
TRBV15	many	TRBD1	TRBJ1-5	CATSKSGQVNQPQHF	TGTGCCACCAGCAAGTCGGGACAGGTCAATCAGCCCCAGCATTTT
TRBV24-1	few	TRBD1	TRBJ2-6	CATSRGQLSGANVLTF	TGTGCCACCAGTAGGGGACAGCTCTCTGGGGCCAACGTCCTGACTTTC
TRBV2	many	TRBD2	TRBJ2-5	CASNVELARGETQYF	TGTGCCAGCAACGTCGAACTAGCGCGGGGAGAGACCCAGTACTTC
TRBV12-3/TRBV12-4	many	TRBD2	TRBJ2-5	CASSPSGGPQETQYF	TGTGCCAGCAGCCCCAGCGGGGGCCCACAAGAGACCCAGTACTTC
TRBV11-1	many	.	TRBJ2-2	CASSLARALNTGELFF	TGTGCCAGCAGCTTAGCCAGGGCGCTGAACACCGGGGAGCTGTTTTTT
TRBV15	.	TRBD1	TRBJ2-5	CATSPLQGQGAETQYF	TGTGCCACCAGCCCACTACAGGGACAGGGTGCAGAGACCCAGTACTTC
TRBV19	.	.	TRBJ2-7	CASQRGFEQYF	TGTGCCAGCCAAAGAGGGTTCGAGCAGTACTTC
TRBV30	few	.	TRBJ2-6	CAWSRGGANVLTF	TGTGCCTGGAGCCGGGGCGGGGCCAACGTCCTGACTTTC
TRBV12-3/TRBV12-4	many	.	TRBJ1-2	CASSLGLGGGYTF	TGTGCCAGCAGCTTAGGACTAGGAGGTGGCTACACCTTC
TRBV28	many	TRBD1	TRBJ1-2	CASSLARAGGTNYGYTF	TGTGCCAGCAGTTTAGCCCGGGCAGGGGGTACTAACTATGGCTACACCTTC
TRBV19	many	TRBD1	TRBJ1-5	CASRGTGWHNQPQHF	TGTGCCAGTAGGGGGACAGGGTGGCACAATCAGCCCCAGCATTTT
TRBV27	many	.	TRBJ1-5	CASSPFPLLGELLGQPQHF	TGTGCCAGCAGCCCCTTCCCTCTACTGGGGGAGTTATTGGGTCAGCCCCAGCATTTT
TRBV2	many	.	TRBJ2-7	CASSEAVTLAYEQYF	TGTGCCAGCAGTGAAGCGGTGACATTAGCTTACGAGCAGTACTTC
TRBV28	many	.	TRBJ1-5	CASSTGTLHRAAQHF	TGTGCCAGCAGTACCGGGACGTTACATCGGGCAGCCCAGCATTTT
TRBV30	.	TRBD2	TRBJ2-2	CAWSRGRPNTGELFF	TGTGCCTGGAGCCGCGGGAGGCCCAACACCGGGGAGCTGTTTTTT
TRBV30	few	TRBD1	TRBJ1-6	CAWSGGQGGNSPLHF	TGTGCCTGGAGTGGGGGACAGGGTGGTAATTCACCCCTCCACTTT
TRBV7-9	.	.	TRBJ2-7	CTSSFDREQYF	TGTACCAGCAGCTTTGACCGCGAGCAGTACTTC
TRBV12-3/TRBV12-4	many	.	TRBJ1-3	CASRARVSGDTIYF	TGTGCCAGCAGGGCCAGGGTCTCTGGAGACACCATATATTTT
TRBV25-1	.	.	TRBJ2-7	CATWGWSEQYF	TGTGCCACCTGGGGGTGGAGCGAGCAGTACTTC
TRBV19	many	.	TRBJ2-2	CASSSGLSGELFF	TGTGCCAGTAGCTCAGGGCTTTCCGGGGAGCTGTTTTTT
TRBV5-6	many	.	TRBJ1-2	CASSLINYGYTF	TGTGCCAGCAGCTTGATAAACTATGGCTACACCTTC
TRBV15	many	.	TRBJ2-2	CATSRLSSGELFF	TGTGCCACCAGCAGACTTTCCTCCGGGGAGCTGTTTTTT
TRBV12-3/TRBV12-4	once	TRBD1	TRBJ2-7	CASSHGGQGTYEQYF	TGTGCCAGCAGCCACGGGGGACAGGGGACTTACGAGCAGTACTTC